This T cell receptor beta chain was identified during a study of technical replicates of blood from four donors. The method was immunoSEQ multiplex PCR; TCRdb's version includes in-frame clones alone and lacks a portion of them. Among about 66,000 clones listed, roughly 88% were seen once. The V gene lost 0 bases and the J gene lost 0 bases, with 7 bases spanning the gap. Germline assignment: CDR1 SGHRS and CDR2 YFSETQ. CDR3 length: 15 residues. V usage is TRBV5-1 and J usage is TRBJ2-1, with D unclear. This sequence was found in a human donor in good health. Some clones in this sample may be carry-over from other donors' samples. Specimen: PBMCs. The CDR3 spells CASSLERSSYNEQFF. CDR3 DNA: TGCGCCAGCAGCTTGGAGCGTAGCTCCTACAATGAGCAGTTCTTC.